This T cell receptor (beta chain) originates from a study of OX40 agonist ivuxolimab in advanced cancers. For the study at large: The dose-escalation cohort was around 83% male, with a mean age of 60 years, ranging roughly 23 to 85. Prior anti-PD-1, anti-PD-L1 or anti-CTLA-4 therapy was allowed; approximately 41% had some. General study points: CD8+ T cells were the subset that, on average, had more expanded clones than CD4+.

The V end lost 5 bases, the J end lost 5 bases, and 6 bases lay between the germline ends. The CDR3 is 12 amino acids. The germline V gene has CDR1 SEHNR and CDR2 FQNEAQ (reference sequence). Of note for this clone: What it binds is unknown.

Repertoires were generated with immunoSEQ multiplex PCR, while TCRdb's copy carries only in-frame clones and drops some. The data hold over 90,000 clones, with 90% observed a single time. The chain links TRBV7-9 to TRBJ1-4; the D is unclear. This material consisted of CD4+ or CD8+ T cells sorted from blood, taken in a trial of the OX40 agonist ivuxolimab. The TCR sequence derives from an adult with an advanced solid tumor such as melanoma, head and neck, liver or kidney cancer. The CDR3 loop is CASSLKNEKLFF. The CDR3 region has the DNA TGTGCCAGCAGCCTAAAAAATGAAAAACTGTTTTTT.